The rows below give T cell receptor beta chains drawn from one sample of a study of cytomegalovirus exposure and HLA in healthy donors. This table comes from immunoSEQ multiplex PCR, and its TCRdb copy is limited to in-frame clones, with some not included. The sample contains approximately 150,000 clones, around 63% of which appear only once. The specimen was PBMCs. The receptors come from a woman between 18 and 29 years old in good health and CMV-seropositive. The CDR3 runs from the conserved cysteine through the conserved F or W. A D gene is named only where the DNA matches it firmly. Clone size is given for some rows only: seen once, a few or many times, or a class if the clone is expanded.

v_gene,d_gene,abundance,j_gene,CDR3aa,CDR3nt
TRBV5-4,TRBD2,-,TRBJ2-1,CASSTRDYFSYNEQFF,TGTGCCAGCAGCACCCGGGACTACTTCTCCTACAATGAGCAGTTCTTC
TRBV27,-,-,TRBJ1-1,CASREGPHNTEAFF,TGTGCCAGCAGAGAGGGCCCCCACAACACTGAAGCTTTCTTT
TRBV14,-,-,TRBJ2-5,CASSQYPTDRQETQYF,TGTGCCAGCAGCCAATACCCGACAGACAGACAAGAGACCCAGTACTTC
TRBV7-9,TRBD2,once,TRBJ2-5,CASSHAGTSGGGETQYF,TGTGCCAGCAGCCATGCCGGGACTAGCGGAGGAGGAGAGACCCAGTACTTC
TRBV27,TRBD1,-,TRBJ1-1,CASSSNRGGNTEAFF,TGTGCCAGCAGTTCCAACAGGGGTGGGAACACTGAAGCTTTCTTT
TRBV28,TRBD2,-,TRBJ2-7,CASSLTGGANEQYF,TGTGCCAGCAGTTTAACGGGAGGGGCCAACGAGCAGTACTTC
TRBV27,-,few,TRBJ1-2,CASSLIADGGRGQKGGYTF,TGTGCCAGCAGTTTAATAGCTGACGGGGGGCGAGGACAGAAAGGGGGCTACACCTTC
TRBV5-6,-,few,TRBJ1-1,CASSLLWGLAEAFF,TGTGCCAGCAGCTTGTTGTGGGGCTTGGCTGAAGCTTTCTTT
TRBV19,-,-,TRBJ1-6,CASSPGESLVSPLHF,TGTGCCAGTAGCCCAGGGGAATCCTTAGTTTCACCCCTCCACTTT
TRBV5-1,-,-,TRBJ1-1,CASSLSWSEDTEAFF,TGCGCCAGCAGCTTGTCCTGGTCGGAGGACACTGAAGCTTTCTTT
TRBV6-5,TRBD2,-,TRBJ2-5,CASSYSTSGGETQYF,TGTGCCAGCAGTTACTCTACTAGCGGAGGGGAGACCCAGTACTTC
TRBV6-4,TRBD2,-,TRBJ2-7,CASSPAGGSSYEQYF,TGTGCCAGCAGCCCAGCGGGGGGAAGCTCCTACGAGCAGTACTTC
TRBV25-1,-,few,TRBJ1-1,CASRGTFGTEAFF,TGTGCCAGCAGGGGGACTTTTGGCACTGAAGCTTTCTTT
TRBV7-8,-,-,TRBJ2-7,CASMRGGGYEQYF,TGTGCCAGCATGCGGGGAGGGGGATACGAGCAGTACTTC
TRBV7-9,TRBD2,-,TRBJ2-1,CASSSRTSGRYYNEQFF,TGTGCCAGCAGCTCCCGGACTAGCGGGAGGTACTACAATGAGCAGTTCTTC
TRBV2,-,-,TRBJ1-1,CASSDMDRNTEAFF,TGTGCCAGCAGCGATATGGACAGGAACACTGAAGCTTTCTTT
TRBV7-3,-,-,TRBJ1-1,CASSRTGPNTEAFF,TGTGCCAGCAGCCGTACAGGCCCGAACACTGAAGCTTTCTTT
TRBV6-6,-,once,TRBJ1-3,CASLLMGGLSGNTIYF,TGTGCCAGCTTACTCATGGGGGGGCTCTCTGGAAACACCATATATTTT
TRBV6-5,-,-,TRBJ2-1,CASSYGGGLYNEQFF,TGTGCCAGCAGTTACGGAGGGGGACTATACAATGAGCAGTTCTTC
TRBV30,TRBD1,-,TRBJ2-7,CAWSVLGTGTYEQYF,TGTGCCTGGAGTGTCTTGGGGACAGGGACCTACGAGCAGTACTTC
TRBV28,-,-,TRBJ1-2,CASNGGMGYGYTF,TGTGCCAGCAATGGGGGGATGGGCTATGGCTACACCTTC
TRBV6-1,-,-,TRBJ2-7,CASSEERRFSYEQYF,TGTGCCAGCAGTGAAGAAAGGAGGTTCTCCTACGAGCAGTACTTC
TRBV25-1,TRBD1,-,TRBJ2-1,CASSETTGAGYNEQFF,TGTGCCAGCAGTGAAACGACAGGGGCTGGGTACAATGAGCAGTTCTTC
TRBV6-5,-,-,TRBJ2-7,CASSHRFNEQYF,TGTGCCAGCAGTCACCGGTTTAACGAGCAGTACTTC
TRBV2,TRBD1,-,TRBJ1-1,CASRNRGLMNTEAFF,TGTGCCAGCAGGAACAGGGGTCTCATGAACACTGAAGCTTTCTTT
TRBV28,TRBD2,once,TRBJ2-1,CASSDSPGLAGGPNEQFF,TGTGCCAGCAGTGATTCACCAGGACTAGCGGGAGGGCCCAATGAGCAGTTCTTC
TRBV5-1,TRBD2,-,TRBJ2-1,CASSFLGVTSGIYNEQFF,TGCGCCAGCAGCTTCCTGGGCGTTACTAGCGGGATTTACAATGAGCAGTTCTTC
TRBV27,-,-,TRBJ1-1,CASQSPATGSTNTEAFF,TGTGCCAGCCAAAGCCCCGCTACAGGCAGCACTAACACTGAAGCTTTCTTT
TRBV2,-,-,TRBJ1-5,CASRQGYSNQPQHF,TGTGCCAGCAGACAGGGATATAGCAATCAGCCCCAGCATTTT
TRBV27,-,-,TRBJ2-1,CASSGAGYNEQFF,TGTGCCAGTTCGGGAGCAGGGTACAATGAGCAGTTCTTC
TRBV6-6,-,-,TRBJ2-4,CASSPTSDLAKNIQYF,TGTGCCAGCAGTCCCACAAGCGACTTAGCCAAAAACATTCAGTACTTC
TRBV7-6,-,-,TRBJ2-3,CASRPILWGGTDTQYF,TGTGCCAGCAGACCTATTTTATGGGGGGGCACAGATACGCAGTATTTT
TRBV19,TRBD1,-,TRBJ1-5,CASTWRTGEGGQPQHF,TGTGCCAGTACTTGGCGGACAGGGGAGGGAGGTCAGCCCCAGCATTTT
TRBV6-4,-,once,TRBJ2-3,CASSEDLRCLRASTDTQYF,TGTGCCAGCAGTGAAGACTTACGGTGCTTGAGGGCTAGCACAGATACGCAGTATTTT
TRBV14,-,-,TRBJ2-1,CASSPQVNNEQFF,TGTGCCAGCAGCCCACAGGTAAACAATGAGCAGTTCTTC
TRBV7-8,TRBD2,-,TRBJ2-3,CASSLEPSGRGTDTQYF,TGTGCCAGCAGCTTAGAGCCCAGCGGGAGGGGCACAGATACGCAGTATTTT
TRBV27,-,-,TRBJ2-1,CASSLAETSYNEQFF,TGTGCCAGCAGTTTAGCGGAGACCTCCTACAATGAGCAGTTCTTC
TRBV7-2,-,once,TRBJ1-4,CASSFAGTNNEKLFF,TGTGCCAGCAGCTTTGCCGGGACAAACAATGAAAAACTGTTTTTT
TRBV27,-,-,TRBJ1-5,CASSIGQAGKQPQHF,TGTGCCAGCAGCATCGGACAAGCGGGGAAACAGCCCCAGCATTTT
TRBV27,TRBD2,-,TRBJ2-1,CASSLGRLAADRNEQFF,TGTGCCAGCAGTTTAGGTCGGCTAGCGGCGGATAGGAATGAGCAGTTCTTC
TRBV6-5,TRBD1,-,TRBJ1-3,CASSSGGANSGNTIYF,TGTGCCAGCAGTTCAGGGGGAGCCAACTCTGGAAACACCATATATTTT
TRBV5-8,-,-,TRBJ1-5,CASSLGGGNQPQHF,TGTGCCAGCAGCTTGGGAGGTGGCAATCAGCCCCAGCATTTT
TRBV5-4,-,few,TRBJ2-4,CASSTGLGVAKNIQYF,TGTGCCAGCAGTACCGGCCTAGGTGTAGCCAAAAACATTCAGTACTTC
TRBV7-9,TRBD1,-,TRBJ2-7,CASSYPRTGNETYEQYF,TGTGCCAGCAGCTACCCCAGGACAGGGAACGAGACCTACGAGCAGTACTTC
TRBV2,TRBD2,few,TRBJ2-7,CASSPTGRSYEQYF,TGTGCCAGCAGCCCAACCGGGAGGTCCTACGAGCAGTACTTC
TRBV6-5,TRBD2,-,TRBJ2-1,CASSRRGFYNEQFF,TGTGCCAGCAGTCGGCGGGGGTTCTACAATGAGCAGTTCTTC
TRBV27,-,-,TRBJ2-7,CASSFGQDSYEQYF,TGTGCCAGCAGTTTCGGTCAGGACTCCTACGAGCAGTACTTC
TRBV5-6,TRBD2,-,TRBJ2-1,CASSPPGSGFYNEQFF,TGTGCCAGCAGCCCCCCGGGTAGCGGGTTCTACAATGAGCAGTTCTTC
TRBV18,TRBD1,few,TRBJ1-1,CASSPRVGQGASTEAFF,TGTGCCAGCTCACCAAGAGTCGGACAGGGGGCGAGCACTGAAGCTTTCTTT
TRBV30,-,-,TRBJ1-5,CAWSVQGYQPQHF,TGTGCCTGGAGCGTTCAGGGTTATCAGCCCCAGCATTTT
TRBV7-6,TRBD2,-,TRBJ2-1,CASSSQRGETNEQFF,TGTGCCAGCAGCTCACAGCGGGGGGAAACCAATGAGCAGTTCTTC
TRBV6-5,-,-,TRBJ2-1,CASRMRGSSYNEQFF,TGTGCCAGCAGAATGAGAGGGAGCTCCTACAATGAGCAGTTCTTC
TRBV12-5,-,-,TRBJ2-5,CASAQQETQYF,TGTGCTAGTGCCCAACAAGAGACCCAGTACTTC
TRBV7-9,-,-,TRBJ1-1,CSSNSLSPPLNTEAFF,TGTTCCAGCAACTCCTTGAGCCCTCCCCTGAACACTGAAGCTTTCTTT
TRBV5-1,-,once,TRBJ2-7,CASSSGGWIYDYEQYF,TGCGCCAGCAGCTCCGGGGGTTGGATTTATGACTACGAGCAGTACTTC
TRBV19,-,-,TRBJ2-1,CASTATGGTLYNEQFF,TGTGCCAGTACCGCAACCGGAGGGACCTTGTACAATGAGCAGTTCTTC